This paragraph covers one T cell receptor beta chain sequence. TCRdb's copy holds only in-frame clones and misses some; the assay was immunoSEQ multiplex PCR. Here the sample spans more than 95,000 clones, approximately 90% being singletons. This specimen comes from a study of OX40 agonist ivuxolimab in advanced cancers. Germline assignment: CDR1 MDHEN and CDR2 SYDVKM. Trimming cost V 8 bases and J 3 bases; bases outside gene matches: 5. The CDR3 sequence is 14 residues long. The sequenced sample was CD4+ or CD8+ T cells sorted from blood, obtained in a trial of the OX40 agonist ivuxolimab. The clonotype was recovered from an adult with an advanced solid tumor such as melanoma, head and neck, liver or kidney cancer. J is TRBJ2-2 and V is TRBV28, with 8 bases fitting TRBD1. CDR3 protein: CASQGAGHTGELFF. The DNA for the CDR3 is TGTGCCAGCCAGGGGGCAGGTCACACCGGGGAGCTGTTTTTT.